These 20 T cell receptor beta chains originate from one sample sequenced in a study of blood T cell repertoires in COVID-19. Sequencing used immunoSEQ multiplex PCR; TCRdb keeps in-frame clones, though not all of them. Of some 100,000 clones listed, 88% are singletons. The sample consisted of peripheral blood. These receptors were collected from a woman older than 75 with active COVID-19.

The genes are TRBV19 and TRBJ2-7; 10 positions agree with TRBD1. Germline V gene lookup returns CDR1 LNHDA and CDR2 SQIVND (reference sequence). This CDR3 is 16 amino acids long. J lost 1 base, V lost 5 bases, and 8 bases had no gene match. In DNA, the CDR3 is TGTGCCAGTAGTGCGACAGGGGGCAGCTTGTCCTACGAGCAGTACTTC. Residues: CASSATGGSLSYEQYF.

Here the CDR3 DNA reads TGTGCCAGCAGCGTAGGTCTAGCGGGTAACTCCTACGAGCAGTACTTC. It yields the protein CASSVGLAGNSYEQYF. The V call is TRBV9, the J call TRBJ2-7, with TRBD2 matching 8 bases. The ends lost 0 bases at V and 0 bases at J; junction bases unmatched: 5. CDR3 length equals 16 residues. The germline CDR1 and CDR2 sequences are SGDLS and YYNGEE.

The chain is built from TRBV28 and TRBJ2-3, with D perhaps TRBD1 (5 bases). Germline CDR1 MDHEN, CDR2 SYDVKM. V lost 2 bases and J 5 bases, leaving 14 bases between the germline ends. This CDR3 is 15 amino acids long. CDR3 DNA sequence: TGTGCCAGCAGTTTAGGGGCCCCTCGTGGAGATACGCAGTATTTT. It yields the protein CASSLGAPRGDTQYF.

The chain carries TRBV19 and TRBJ1-1; TRBD1 matches 7 bases. CDR3 length: 16 amino acids. Losses at the gene ends were 5 bases for V and 4 bases for J; bases not matched to a gene: 13. Germline CDR1 LNHDA, CDR2 SQIVND (reference sequence). CDR3 residues: CASSALSRGAGTEAFF. The CDR3 nucleotides read TGTGCCAGTAGTGCTTTATCCAGGGGGGCTGGCACTGAAGCTTTCTTT.

The gene calls are TRBV4-2 and TRBJ1-4; weak D call: TRBD1 (6 bases). CDR3 length: 18 residues. Germline V CDR1 and CDR2: LGHNA, YNFKEQ. Trimming took 4 bases from V and 6 from J, leaving 24 bases between them. The CDR3: CASSPTYFRQAPHEKLFF. In DNA, the CDR3 is TGTGCCAGCAGCCCAACTTACTTTAGACAGGCACCGCATGAAAAACTGTTTTTT.

This chain joins TRBV6-5 and TRBJ1-6, with 7 bases identical to TRBD1. The CDR3 spans 16 residues. Germline V gene lookup returns CDR1 MNHEY and CDR2 SVGAGI. J gave up 5 bases and V 0 bases, and 4 bases lay outside the gene matches. DNA of the CDR3: TGTGCCAGCAGTTACTCGAACAGGGGCGATAATTCACCCCTCCACTTT. Translated: CASSYSNRGDNSPLHF.

The rearrangement uses TRBV7-6 and TRBJ2-6; D is ambiguous. V lost 4 bases, J lost 1 base, and 17 bases lay in between. The CDR3 loop spans 18 amino acids. Germline values: CDR1 SGHVS, CDR2 FNYEAQ. Written as DNA, the CDR3 is TGTGCCAGCAGCTCGGATCTCAGACTTCAGTCTGGGGCCAACGTCCTGACTTTC. This encodes CASSSDLRLQSGANVLTF.

Concerning this clone itself: Different DNA sequences within this sample yield the same CDR3. The J gene is TRBJ2-1, the V gene TRBV9; a weak D match, TRBD1 (5 bases). The CDR3 totals 13 residues. With 5 bases removed from V and 9 bases from J, the gap between germline ends came to 15 bases. CDR1 is SGDLS, CDR2 YYNGEE, per germline. The CDR3 region has the DNA TGTGCCAGCAGTTCAAGGGGCCTAATTGAGCAGTTCTTC. Encoded protein: CASSSRGLIEQFF.

This chain links TRBV6-2 or TRBV6-3 with TRBJ2-7; D unclear. The CDR3 sequence is 14 residues long. The V end lost 4 bases, the J end lost 3 bases, and 13 bases lay between the germline ends. Germline values: CDR1 MNHEY, CDR2 SVGEGT. Here the CDR3 reads CASSSGGMGYEQYF. DNA for the CDR3: TGTGCCAGCAGTTCCGGCGGAATGGGCTACGAGCAGTACTTC.

V gene TRBV18 combines with J gene TRBJ2-7, with a tentative D call TRBD1 (5 bases). V lost 4 bases and J 7 bases, leaving 17 bases between the germline ends. The CDR3 runs 14 residues. Germline values: CDR1 KGHSH, CDR2 LQKENI. CDR3 protein: CASSQQERVGEQYF. The CDR3 DNA reads TGTGCCAGCTCACAACAGGAAAGGGTCGGGGAGCAGTACTTC.

This chain joins TRBV5-1 and TRBJ2-1; 10 bases match TRBD2. The CDR3 has 16 residues. The germline gives CDR1 SGHRS, CDR2 YFSETQ. V shed 4 bases and J 8 bases; nucleotides not matched to a gene: 12. The CDR3 spells CASSPEWLAGADEQFF. CDR3 sequence (DNA): TGCGCCAGCAGCCCCGAGTGGCTAGCGGGAGCAGATGAGCAGTTCTTC. The variable domain in full, completed from reference TRBV5-1 and TRBJ2-1, reads KAGVTQTPRYLIKTRGQQVTLSCSPISGHRSVSWYQQTPGQGLQFLFEYFSETQRNKGNFPGRFSGRQFSNSRSEMNVSTLELGDSALYLCASSPEWLAGADEQFFGPGTRLTVL.

The chain is built from TRBV19 and TRBJ2-2; D not certain. The CDR3 length is 15 residues. The V end lost 5 bases, the J end lost 0 bases, and 10 bases lay between the germline ends. CDR1 is LNHDA and CDR2 is SQIVND in the germline V gene (reference sequence). The CDR3 bases are TGTGCCAGTAGTGACGGAGCTGCGAACACCGGGGAGCTGTTTTTT. Protein product: CASSDGAANTGELFF.

The genes are TRBV19 and TRBJ2-5; 10 bases map to TRBD2. Losses at the gene ends were 6 bases for V and 3 bases for J; bases not matched to a gene: 10. Germline assignment: CDR1 LNHDA and CDR2 SQIVND (reference sequence). CDR3 length: 16 amino acids. The CDR3 bases are TGTGCCAGTAGCCCCCTCCTAGCGGGAGTTGAAGAGACCCAGTACTTC. It is translated as CASSPLLAGVEETQYF.

CDR3 DNA sequence: TGTGCCAGCAGTTCAGCGGGAGTCCACGAGCAGTACTTC. As protein: CASSSAGVHEQYF. J is TRBJ2-7 and V is TRBV6-2 or TRBV6-3; the match to TRBD2 covers 8 bases. The CDR3 contains 13 residues. CDR1 MNHEY and CDR2 SVGEGT come from the germline V gene. J lost 5 bases, V lost 4 bases, and 4 bases had no gene match.

This chain links TRBV19 with TRBJ2-5; TRBD2 is a possible D gene (5 bases). The CDR3 has 16 amino acids. Germline values: CDR1 LNHDA, CDR2 SQIVND (reference sequence). Trimming cost V 3 bases and J 2 bases, with 16 bases left between them. The CDR3 here is CASSMFGKGVQETQYF. The CDR3 DNA reads as TGTGCCAGTAGTATGTTTGGGAAGGGAGTTCAAGAGACCCAGTACTTC.

This clone was seen only a few times. The chain employs TRBV25-1 and TRBJ1-1; D unclear. Germline CDR1 reads MGHDK; CDR2 reads SYGVNS. The ends were cut back, 3 bases at V and 0 bases at J, with 8 bases in the middle. The CDR3 has 14 amino acids. The CDR3 region has the DNA TGTGCCAGCAGTGACATCAACTTGAACACTGAAGCTTTCTTT. Protein sequence: CASSDINLNTEAFF.

V and J are TRBV4-1 and TRBJ1-2; TRBD1 aligns across 9 bases. Germline V CDR1 and CDR2: MGHRA, YSYEKL. This CDR3 region has 15 residues. V lost 1 base and J lost 8; bases outside the gene matches: 8. CDR3 nucleotides: TGCGCCAGCAGCCAAGGGACAGGGGAACTAAGGGGCTACACCTTC. Protein sequence: CASSQGTGELRGYTF.

This clone was detected only a few times. The gene calls are TRBV4-2 and TRBJ2-7, with 8 bases fitting TRBD2. The CDR3 consists of 18 residues. With 1 base clipped from V and 2 bases from J, the junction kept 13 bases outside the gene matches. Germline CDR1 is LGHNA and CDR2 is YNFKEQ. This chain's CDR3 is CASSQASTESGRPYEQYF. In nucleotides, the CDR3 is TGTGCCAGCAGCCAAGCGAGCACAGAGAGCGGGAGACCCTACGAGCAGTACTTC.

V usage is TRBV24-1 and J usage is TRBJ2-5, with TRBD1 matching over 10 bases. CDR1 is KGHDR and CDR2 is SFDVKD in the germline V gene. The CDR3 is 16 residues long. V trimming: 3 bases; J trimming: 4 bases; junction bases outside the gene matches: 7. CDR3 sequence reads: CATSDPSTGGRETQYF. Here the CDR3 DNA reads TGTGCCACCAGTGATCCCTCGACAGGGGGCAGAGAGACCCAGTACTTC.

V usage is TRBV30 and J usage is TRBJ2-1; a possible D gene is TRBD2 (6 bases). This CDR3 region has 14 residues. V lost 5 bases and J 2 bases, leaving 13 bases between the germline ends. Germline V CDR1 and CDR2: GTSNPN, SVGIG (reference sequence). CDR3 sequence reads: CAWVTRGAYNEQFF. CDR3 bases: TGTGCCTGGGTAACACGCGGGGCCTACAATGAGCAGTTCTTC.